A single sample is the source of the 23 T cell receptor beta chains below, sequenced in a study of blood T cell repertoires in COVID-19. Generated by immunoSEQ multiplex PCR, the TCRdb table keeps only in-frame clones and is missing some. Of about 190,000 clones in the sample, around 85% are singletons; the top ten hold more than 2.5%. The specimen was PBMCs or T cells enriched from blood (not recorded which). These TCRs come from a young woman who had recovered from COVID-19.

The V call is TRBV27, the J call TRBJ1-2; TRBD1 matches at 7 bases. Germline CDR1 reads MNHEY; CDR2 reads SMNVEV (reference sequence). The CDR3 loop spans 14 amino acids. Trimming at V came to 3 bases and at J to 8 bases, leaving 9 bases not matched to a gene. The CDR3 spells CASSFGRGDRGYTF. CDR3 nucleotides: TGTGCCAGCAGTTTCGGCAGGGGGGATCGCGGCTACACCTTC.

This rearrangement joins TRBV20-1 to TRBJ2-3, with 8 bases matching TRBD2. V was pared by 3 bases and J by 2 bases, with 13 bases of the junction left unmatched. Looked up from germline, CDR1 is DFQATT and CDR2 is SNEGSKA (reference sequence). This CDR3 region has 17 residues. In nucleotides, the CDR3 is TGCAGTGCTAGTGCCCCCGGGGCGGGAGGTCCCACAGATACGCAGTATTTT. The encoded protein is CSASAPGAGGPTDTQYF.

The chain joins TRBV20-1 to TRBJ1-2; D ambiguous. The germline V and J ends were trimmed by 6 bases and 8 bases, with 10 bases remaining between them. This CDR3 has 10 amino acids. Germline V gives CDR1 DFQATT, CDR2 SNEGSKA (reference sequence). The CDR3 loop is CSAPREGYTF. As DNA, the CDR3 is TGCAGTGCCCCTCGGGAGGGCTACACCTTC.

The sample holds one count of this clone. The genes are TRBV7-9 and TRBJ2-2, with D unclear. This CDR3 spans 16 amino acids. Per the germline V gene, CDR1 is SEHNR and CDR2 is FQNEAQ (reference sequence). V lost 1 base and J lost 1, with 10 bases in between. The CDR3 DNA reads TGTGCCAGCAGCTTAGGAGGCACACGGAACACCGGGGAGCTGTTTTTT. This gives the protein CASSLGGTRNTGELFF.

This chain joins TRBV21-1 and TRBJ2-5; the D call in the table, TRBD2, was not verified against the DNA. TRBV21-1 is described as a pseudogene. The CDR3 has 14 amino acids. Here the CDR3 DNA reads TGTGCCAGCAGCCCACTAGCGGTCCAAGAGACCCAGTACTTC. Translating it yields CASSPLAVQETQYF.

In DNA, the CDR3 is TGTGCCAGCTCACCAGAGCCCGATGGCTACACCTTC. Its translation: CASSPEPDGYTF. V and J are TRBV18 and TRBJ1-2; no firm D call. The V end lost 2 bases, the J end lost 6 bases, and 7 bases lay between the germline ends. The CDR3 is 12 amino acids. Germline V gene sequence: CDR1 KGHSH, CDR2 LQKENI.

The CDR3 spells CASFLLGRYGAKNIQYF. DNA for the CDR3: TGTGCCAGCTTCCTCCTGGGGCGATATGGGGCCAAAAACATTCAGTACTTC. This chain uses TRBV5-8 with TRBJ2-4, with a weak D call TRBD1 (5 bases). The CDR3 is 17 residues long. V was clipped by 7 bases and J by 1 base, with 21 bases between them. CDR1 is SGHTS and CDR2 is YDEGEE in the germline V gene. Using reference TRBV5-8 and TRBJ2-4 for the parts outside the CDR3, the full variable domain is EAGVTQSPTHLIKTRGQQATLRCSPISGHTSVYWYQQALGLGLQFLLWYDEGEERNRGNFPPRFSGRQFPNYSSELNVNALELEDSALYLCASFLLGRYGAKNIQYFGAGTRLSVL.

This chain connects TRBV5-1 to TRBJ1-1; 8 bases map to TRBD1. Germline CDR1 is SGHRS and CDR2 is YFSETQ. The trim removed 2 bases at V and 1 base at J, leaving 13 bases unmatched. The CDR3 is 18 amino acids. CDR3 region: CASSLRSGAGGANTEAFF. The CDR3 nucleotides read TGCGCCAGCAGCTTAAGGTCAGGGGCAGGGGGCGCGAACACTGAAGCTTTCTTT.

The CDR3 sequence: CASSQSGTGGTQPQHF. CDR3 in DNA: TGTGCCAGCAGCCAGTCCGGGACAGGGGGGACTCAGCCCCAGCATTTT. This sequence joins TRBV28 and TRBJ1-5; 11 positions match TRBD1. With V trimmed by 6 bases and J by 6 bases, 10 bases remained unmatched. Germline CDR1 MDHEN, CDR2 SYDVKM. The CDR3 consists of 16 residues.

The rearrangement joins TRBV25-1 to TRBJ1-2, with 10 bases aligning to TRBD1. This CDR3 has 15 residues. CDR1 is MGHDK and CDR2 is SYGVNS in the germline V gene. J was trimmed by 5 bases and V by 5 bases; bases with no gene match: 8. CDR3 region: CASSPRQGASYGYTF. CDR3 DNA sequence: TGTGCCAGCAGTCCCCGACAGGGGGCTTCGTATGGCTACACCTTC.

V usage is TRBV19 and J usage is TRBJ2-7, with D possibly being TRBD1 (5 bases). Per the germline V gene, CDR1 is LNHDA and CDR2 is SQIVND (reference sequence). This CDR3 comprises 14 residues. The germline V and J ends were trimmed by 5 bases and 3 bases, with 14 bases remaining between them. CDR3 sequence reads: CASSEQGNFYEQYV. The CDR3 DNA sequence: TGTGCCAGTAGTGAGCAGGGAAACTTCTACGAGCAGTACGTC.

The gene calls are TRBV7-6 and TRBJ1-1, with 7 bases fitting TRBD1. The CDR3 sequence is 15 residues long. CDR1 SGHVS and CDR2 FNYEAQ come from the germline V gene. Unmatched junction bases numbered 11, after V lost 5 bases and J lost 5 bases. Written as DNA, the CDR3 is TGTGCCAGCAGCCCCCGGACAGGTTGGGGGACTGAAGCTTTCTTT. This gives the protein CASSPRTGWGTEAFF.

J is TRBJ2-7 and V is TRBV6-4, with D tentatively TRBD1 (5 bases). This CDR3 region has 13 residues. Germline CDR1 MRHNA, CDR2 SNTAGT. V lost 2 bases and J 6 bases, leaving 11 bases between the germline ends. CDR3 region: CASSDTVQGEQYF. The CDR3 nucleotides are TGTGCCAGCAGTGACACTGTCCAGGGCGAGCAGTACTTC.

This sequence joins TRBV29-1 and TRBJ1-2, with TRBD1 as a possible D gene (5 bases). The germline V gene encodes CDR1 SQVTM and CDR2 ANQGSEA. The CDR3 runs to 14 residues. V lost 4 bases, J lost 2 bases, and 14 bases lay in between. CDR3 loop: CSVVPRTHNYGYTF. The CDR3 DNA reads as TGCAGCGTTGTCCCCAGGACACACAACTATGGCTACACCTTC.

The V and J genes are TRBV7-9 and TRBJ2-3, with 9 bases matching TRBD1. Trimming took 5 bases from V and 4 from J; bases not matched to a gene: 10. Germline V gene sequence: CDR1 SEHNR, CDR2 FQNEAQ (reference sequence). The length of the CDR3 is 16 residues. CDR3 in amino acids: CASSPRWGQGPDTQYF. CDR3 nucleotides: TGTGCCAGCAGCCCCAGGTGGGGACAGGGACCAGATACGCAGTATTTT.

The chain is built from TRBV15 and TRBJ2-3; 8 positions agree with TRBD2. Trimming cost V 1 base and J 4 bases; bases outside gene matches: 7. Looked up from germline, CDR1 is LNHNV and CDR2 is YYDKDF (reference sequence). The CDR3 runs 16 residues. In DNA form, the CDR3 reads TGTGCCACCAGCAGAGTGGGTAGCGGGACCTCAGATACGCAGTATTTT. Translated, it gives CATSRVGSGTSDTQYF.

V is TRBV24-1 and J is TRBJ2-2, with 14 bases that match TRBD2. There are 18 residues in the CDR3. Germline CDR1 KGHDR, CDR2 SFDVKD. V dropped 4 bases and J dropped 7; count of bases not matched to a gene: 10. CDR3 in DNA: TGTGCCACCAGTGACCCGGGACTAGCGGGAGTCTTAGGCGGGGAGCTGTTTTTT. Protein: CATSDPGLAGVLGGELFF.

The CDR3 region has the DNA TGTGCCAGCAGTCGCGGGACAGGGGGATCACCCCTCCACTTT. This gives the protein CASSRGTGGSPLHF. This chain uses TRBV7-2 with TRBJ1-6; TRBD1 matches 11 bases. CDR3 length equals 14 residues. V dropped 6 bases and J dropped 10; count of bases not matched to a gene: 5. Germline CDR1 and CDR2: SGHTA and FQGNSA.

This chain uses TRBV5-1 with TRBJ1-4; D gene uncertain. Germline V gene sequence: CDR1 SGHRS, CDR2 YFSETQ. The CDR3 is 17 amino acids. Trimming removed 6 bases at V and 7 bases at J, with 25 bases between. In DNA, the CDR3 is TGCGCCAGCAACCGACTTTGCCGGGTCCTACGTTCTGAAAAACTGTTTTTT. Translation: CASNRLCRVLRSEKLFF.

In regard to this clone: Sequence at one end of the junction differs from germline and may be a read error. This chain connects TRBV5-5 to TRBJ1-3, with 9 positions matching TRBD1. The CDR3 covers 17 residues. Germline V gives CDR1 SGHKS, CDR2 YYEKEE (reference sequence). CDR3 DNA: TGTGCCAGCAGTTTGGTAGGGACAGGGAGCTCTGGAAACACCATATATTTT. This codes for CASSLVGTGSSGNTIYF.

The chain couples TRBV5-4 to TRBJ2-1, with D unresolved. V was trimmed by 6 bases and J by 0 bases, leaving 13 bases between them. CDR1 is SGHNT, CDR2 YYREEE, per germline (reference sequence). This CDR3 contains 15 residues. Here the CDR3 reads CASTFRGSSYNEQFF. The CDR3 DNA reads TGTGCCAGCACCTTCCGCGGATCCTCCTACAATGAGCAGTTCTTC.

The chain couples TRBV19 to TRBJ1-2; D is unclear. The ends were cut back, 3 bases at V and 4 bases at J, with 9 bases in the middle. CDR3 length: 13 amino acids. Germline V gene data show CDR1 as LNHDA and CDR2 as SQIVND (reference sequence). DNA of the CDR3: TGTGCCAGTAGTATCCGAGGAACCTATGGCTACACCTTC. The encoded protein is CASSIRGTYGYTF.

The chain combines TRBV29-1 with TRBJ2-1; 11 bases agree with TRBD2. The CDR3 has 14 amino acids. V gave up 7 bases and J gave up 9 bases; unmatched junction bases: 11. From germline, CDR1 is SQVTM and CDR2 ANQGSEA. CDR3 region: CSGRLAGGPTEQFF. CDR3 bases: TGCAGCGGACGGCTAGCGGGGGGCCCTACTGAGCAGTTCTTC.